A selection of T cell receptor beta chains follows, all from one sample in a study of cytomegalovirus exposure and HLA in healthy donors. Sequenced by immunoSEQ multiplex PCR; TCRdb stores in-frame clones only, minus some. This table has 120,000 or so clones, approximately 75% appearing once. The material sequenced was PBMCs. The receptors shown here come from a woman aged 45-59 years in good health and CMV-seronegative. Both conserved end residues are part of each CDR3. The D gene is left open where the match is weak. Rows may omit the clone size; those that give it use once, few, many or a size class.

j_call: TRBJ2-7; clone_size: NA; d_call: TRBD1; v_call: TRBV6-5; cdr3_aa: CASGPDRGSYEQYF; cdr3_nt: TGTGCCAGCGGACCGGACAGGGGCTCCTACGAGCAGTACTTC
j_call: TRBJ2-1; clone_size: NA; d_call: NA; v_call: TRBV15; cdr3_aa: CATSRDGATYNEQFF; cdr3_nt: TGTGCCACCAGCAGGGATGGAGCTACTTACAATGAGCAGTTCTTC
j_call: TRBJ2-2; clone_size: few; d_call: TRBD2; v_call: TRBV5-1; cdr3_aa: CASSLVAGGTGELFF; cdr3_nt: TGCGCCAGCAGCCTAGTAGCGGGAGGGACCGGGGAGCTGTTTTTT
j_call: TRBJ2-7; clone_size: NA; d_call: TRBD2; v_call: TRBV30; cdr3_aa: CAWSRRGAGGYEQYF; cdr3_nt: TGTGCCTGGAGTCGGCGGGGGGCGGGTGGTTACGAGCAGTACTTC
j_call: TRBJ1-1; clone_size: NA; d_call: NA; v_call: TRBV14; cdr3_aa: CASSQLQDTEAFF; cdr3_nt: TGTGCCAGCAGCCAATTACAGGACACTGAAGCTTTCTTT
j_call: TRBJ1-1; clone_size: NA; d_call: NA; v_call: TRBV6-5; cdr3_aa: CASSRGRTEAFF; cdr3_nt: TGTGCCAGCAGCAGGGGACGAACTGAAGCTTTCTTT
j_call: TRBJ2-7; clone_size: few; d_call: TRBD2; v_call: TRBV6-1; cdr3_aa: CASSPGLAVSYEQYF; cdr3_nt: TGTGCCAGCAGTCCTGGACTAGCGGTTTCCTACGAGCAGTACTTC
j_call: TRBJ2-7; clone_size: NA; d_call: NA; v_call: TRBV18; cdr3_aa: CASSPMEQAHEQYF; cdr3_nt: TGTGCCAGCTCACCAATGGAACAGGCCCACGAGCAGTACTTC
j_call: TRBJ2-7; clone_size: NA; d_call: NA; v_call: TRBV5-4; cdr3_aa: CASSSLGGREQYF; cdr3_nt: TGTGCCAGCAGCTCCCTCGGGGGGCGCGAGCAGTACTTC
j_call: TRBJ2-1; clone_size: NA; d_call: TRBD2; v_call: TRBV23-1; cdr3_aa: CASSQLAGEQFF; cdr3_nt: TGCGCCAGCAGTCAACTAGCGGGTGAGCAGTTCTTC
j_call: TRBJ2-6; clone_size: NA; d_call: NA; v_call: TRBV15; cdr3_aa: CATSRVQGTAGANVLTF; cdr3_nt: TGTGCCACCAGCAGAGTCCAGGGAACGGCCGGGGCCAACGTCCTGACTTTC
j_call: TRBJ1-4; clone_size: once; d_call: TRBD1; v_call: TRBV5-4; cdr3_aa: CASSLEPDRELFF; cdr3_nt: TGTGCCAGCAGCTTGGAACCCGACAGGGAACTGTTTTTT
j_call: TRBJ2-7; clone_size: NA; d_call: NA; v_call: TRBV21-1; cdr3_aa: CASSKRRGAGELFGQYF; cdr3_nt: TGTGCCAGCAGCAAAAGGAGGGGAGCGGGAGAACTCTTTGGGCAGTACTTC
j_call: TRBJ2-2; clone_size: NA; d_call: TRBD1; v_call: TRBV6-5; cdr3_aa: CASSYDDRGSTGELFF; cdr3_nt: TGTGCCAGCAGTTACGACGACAGGGGTAGCACCGGGGAGCTGTTTTTT
j_call: TRBJ2-3; clone_size: NA; d_call: TRBD2; v_call: TRBV6-1; cdr3_aa: CASSEAVAGGYTQYF; cdr3_nt: TGTGCCAGCAGTGAAGCGGTAGCGGGAGGATATACGCAGTATTTT
j_call: TRBJ1-2; clone_size: NA; d_call: TRBD1; v_call: TRBV19; cdr3_aa: CASSSPGTGEGYGYTF; cdr3_nt: TGTGCCAGTAGTTCCCCCGGGACAGGGGAGGGCTATGGCTACACCTTC
j_call: TRBJ1-5; clone_size: NA; d_call: NA; v_call: TRBV4-2; cdr3_aa: CASSQDGQGIGQPQHF; cdr3_nt: TGTGCCAGCAGCCAAGATGGGCAGGGGATCGGTCAGCCCCAGCATTTT
j_call: TRBJ2-7; clone_size: NA; d_call: NA; v_call: TRBV7-9; cdr3_aa: CASRPRGGNDEQYF; cdr3_nt: TGTGCCAGCCGTCCTAGGGGGGGCAACGACGAGCAGTACTTC
j_call: TRBJ2-4; clone_size: NA; d_call: TRBD1; v_call: TRBV18; cdr3_aa: CASSPGTGDIQYF; cdr3_nt: TGTGCCAGCTCACCAGGGACAGGGGACATTCAGTACTTC
j_call: TRBJ2-7; clone_size: NA; d_call: NA; v_call: TRBV11-2; cdr3_aa: CASSLEGFYEQYF; cdr3_nt: TGTGCCAGCAGCTTAGAGGGCTTCTACGAGCAGTACTTC
j_call: TRBJ1-1; clone_size: once; d_call: TRBD1; v_call: TRBV18; cdr3_aa: CASSKDRVRTEAFF; cdr3_nt: TGTGCCAGCTCGAAAGACAGGGTTCGGACTGAAGCTTTCTTT
j_call: TRBJ2-7; clone_size: NA; d_call: TRBD1; v_call: TRBV7-2; cdr3_aa: CASSLIRDSYEQYF; cdr3_nt: TGTGCCAGCAGCTTAATTAGGGACAGCTACGAGCAGTACTTC
j_call: TRBJ2-7; clone_size: NA; d_call: NA; v_call: TRBV6-6; cdr3_aa: CAGGRGPFYEQYF; cdr3_nt: TGTGCCGGAGGCAGGGGACCATTTTACGAGCAGTACTTC
j_call: TRBJ2-3; clone_size: NA; d_call: TRBD1; v_call: TRBV4-1; cdr3_aa: CASSQPLTGIGTPTDTQYF; cdr3_nt: TGCGCCAGCAGCCAACCCCTGACAGGGATCGGGACCCCCACAGATACGCAGTATTTT
j_call: TRBJ2-2; clone_size: NA; d_call: TRBD2; v_call: TRBV6-1; cdr3_aa: CASSEALAGNTGELFF; cdr3_nt: TGTGCCAGCAGTGAAGCGCTAGCGGGAAACACCGGGGAGCTGTTTTTT
j_call: TRBJ2-7; clone_size: NA; d_call: TRBD1; v_call: TRBV9; cdr3_aa: CAPRRASTGISYEQYF; cdr3_nt: TGTGCCCCAAGAAGGGCGTCGACAGGGATCTCCTACGAGCAGTACTTC
j_call: TRBJ2-6; clone_size: NA; d_call: TRBD1; v_call: TRBV28; cdr3_aa: CASSSDREFGLGANVLTF; cdr3_nt: TGTGCCAGCAGTTCGGACAGGGAGTTTGGGCTTGGGGCCAACGTCCTGACTTTC
j_call: TRBJ2-5; clone_size: NA; d_call: NA; v_call: TRBV28; cdr3_aa: CASSPLTQETQYF; cdr3_nt: TGTGCCAGCAGTCCGCTAACCCAAGAGACCCAGTACTTC
j_call: TRBJ2-3; clone_size: NA; d_call: TRBD1; v_call: TRBV10-3; cdr3_aa: CATWGQGGGDTQYF; cdr3_nt: TGTGCCACCTGGGGACAGGGGGGAGGAGATACGCAGTATTTT
j_call: TRBJ1-1; clone_size: NA; d_call: NA; v_call: TRBV18; cdr3_aa: CASSLDIYTEAFF; cdr3_nt: TGTGCCAGCTCACTCGACATCTACACTGAAGCTTTCTTT